These 12 T cell receptor beta chains were sequenced from one sample in a study of T cells after yellow fever vaccination. In TCRdb, the 5' RACE reads were re-called with MiXCR into one record per CDR3 protein. This sample has over 85,000 distinct CDR3 sequences, with roughly 10% found just once. This sample comprised CD8+ T cells not binding an NS4B(214-222) dextramer, sorted from PBMCs, obtained approximately 16 days after the first yellow fever vaccination. Source of these receptors: a man in his late teens or twenties who received the YFV17D yellow fever vaccine.

The gene calls are TRBV7-2 and TRBJ2-3, with D hard to call. CDR3 length: 17 residues. Germline V gene sequence: CDR1 SGHTA, CDR2 FQGNSA. V was cut by 2 bases and J by 0 bases, with 15 bases left in between. CDR3 residues: CASSLYPLQTSTDTQYF. CDR3 in DNA: TGTGCCAGCAGCTTATACCCACTACAGACTAGCACAGATACGCAGTATTTT. The whole variable domain, remainder taken from reference TRBV7-2 and TRBJ2-3, is GAGVSQSPSNKVTEKGKDVELRCDPISGHTALYWYRQSLGQGLEFLIYFQGNSAPDKSGLPSDRFSAERTGGSVSTLTIQRTQQEDSAVYLCASSLYPLQTSTDTQYFGPGTRLTVL.

The genes are TRBV6-5 and TRBJ2-3; the D is unclear. The CDR3 totals 14 residues. Germline CDR1 reads MNHEY; CDR2 reads SVGAGI. Trimming left V 0 bases short and J 3 bases short, with 7 bases between. CDR3 sequence reads: CASSYSLETDTQYF. The CDR3 bases are TGTGCCAGCAGTTACTCCCTAGAAACAGATACGCAGTATTTT.

The V gene is TRBV24-1, the J gene TRBJ2-7; 9 nucleotides agree with TRBD1. J was trimmed by 4 bases and V by 3 bases; bases with no gene match: 12. The CDR3 sequence is 17 residues long. CDR1 is KGHDR and CDR2 is SFDVKD in the germline V gene. The CDR3 reads CATSDLTEQGARYEQYF. CDR3 DNA sequence: TGTGCCACCAGTGATCTGACTGAACAGGGGGCTAGGTACGAGCAGTACTTC.

This chain uses TRBV12-3 or TRBV12-4 with TRBJ1-1; D not certain. V was clipped by 2 bases and J by 4 bases, with 11 bases between them. The length of the CDR3 is 14 residues. The CDR3 DNA reads TGTGCCAGCAGTTTACAGGCGGAGGGCACTGAAGCTTTCTTT. Its protein is CASSLQAEGTEAFF.

This clonotype was observed a handful of times. This chain uses TRBV4-3 with TRBJ2-7; D unclear. This CDR3 spans 13 amino acids. Trimming took 0 bases from V and 3 from J, leaving 6 bases between them. Per germline, CDR1 LGHNA and CDR2 YSLEER. In DNA form, the CDR3 reads TGCGCCAGCAGCCAAGATCACGGCTACGAGCAGTACTTC. Translation gives CASSQDHGYEQYF.

The sample holds a few counts of this clonotype. The J gene is TRBJ2-1, the V gene TRBV7-3; 9 bases line up with TRBD2. The germline CDR1 and CDR2 sequences are SGHTA and FQGTGA. J gave up 6 bases and V 1 base, and 4 bases lay outside the gene matches. The CDR3 is 15 residues long. The CDR3 here is CASSLSLAGFNEQFF. The CDR3 bases are TGTGCCAGCAGCTTAAGTCTAGCGGGATTCAATGAGCAGTTCTTC.

This chain uses TRBV4-3 with TRBJ2-5, with D possibly called TRBD1 or TRBD2 (5 bases each). CDR1 is LGHNA, CDR2 YSLEER, per germline. The length of the CDR3 is 13 residues. With 3 bases removed from V and 4 bases from J, the gap between germline ends came to 9 bases. In DNA, the CDR3 is TGCGCCAGCAGCCAGGGACCCTCAGAGACCCAGTACTTC. Protein product: CASSQGPSETQYF.

There are a few counts of this clonotype. The chain recombines TRBV20-1 with TRBJ2-2, with D perhaps being TRBD1 or TRBD2 (6 bases each). CDR3 size: 16 residues. V was trimmed by 0 bases and J by 5 bases, leaving 16 bases between them. Germline V gives CDR1 DFQATT, CDR2 SNEGSKA (reference sequence). This CDR3 is CSARDHRGVGTGELFF. The CDR3 nucleotides read TGCAGTGCTAGAGATCATAGGGGGGTGGGAACCGGGGAGCTGTTTTTT.

In this sample, this clonotype turned up many times. The chain couples TRBV12-3 or TRBV12-4 to TRBJ2-7; D is uncertain. Between the trimmed V and J ends, which lost 3 bases and 2 bases, there was a span of 5 bases. The CDR3 is made up of 12 amino acids. The CDR3 sequence: CASSFNTYEQYV. The CDR3 coding sequence is TGTGCCAGCAGTTTTAACACCTACGAGCAGTACGTC.

V is TRBV9 and J is TRBJ2-2; D is ambiguous. The V and J ends lost 3 bases and 4 bases respectively, with 7 bases between them. From germline, CDR1 is SGDLS and CDR2 YYNGEE. The CDR3 has 13 amino acids. DNA of the CDR3: TGTGCCAGCAGCGAGGGTGGCACCGGGGAGCTGTTTTTT. Protein sequence: CASSEGGTGELFF.

This clonotype was counted ten times or more. The V call is TRBV27, the J call TRBJ2-6; 7 nucleotides line up with TRBD2. This CDR3 has 17 amino acids. CDR1 is MNHEY, CDR2 SMNVEV, per germline (reference sequence). After removal of 3 bases from V and 5 bases from J, the junction contained 10 bases not matched to a gene. CDR3 amino acids: CASSFGEGGGRANVLTF. The CDR3 coding sequence is TGTGCCAGCAGTTTTGGGGAGGGAGGTGGCCGGGCCAACGTCCTGACTTTC.

The gene calls are TRBV9 and TRBJ2-2; D not certain. The CDR3 runs to 14 residues. V shed 0 bases and J shed 6 bases, with 9 bases lying between them. CDR1 SGDLS and CDR2 YYNGEE come from the germline V gene. CDR3 sequence reads: CASSVGGVPGELFF. The CDR3 region has the DNA TGTGCCAGCAGCGTAGGAGGTGTTCCCGGGGAGCTGTTTTTT.